This T cell receptor beta chain emerged from a study of technical replicates of blood from several donors. Assay used: immunoSEQ multiplex PCR; TCRdb lists only in-frame clones, some missing. The data show approximately 85,000 clones, 92% seen once. Sample: T cells isolated from PBMCs. This TCR came from a human donor in good health.

CDR3 residues: CASSLAEGVRYGYTF. CDR3 nucleotide sequence: TGTGCCAGCAGTTTGGCGGAGGGAGTACGCTATGGCTACACCTTC. The rearrangement joins TRBV28 to TRBJ1-2; D not certain. CDR3 size: 15 residues. V shed 3 bases and J shed 4 bases, with 15 bases lying between them. Germline CDR1 reads MDHEN; CDR2 reads SYDVKM.